The 29 T cell receptor beta chains presented below share a single source sample, sequenced in a study of shared clonotypes between healthy human individuals. Naive CD8 cells lacked CD45RO and underwent positive selection for CCR7, leaving out terminally differentiated effector memory CD45RA+ cells. This table comes from immunoSEQ multiplex PCR, and its TCRdb copy is limited to in-frame clones, with some not included. The profile covers roughly 2,000,000 clones, with 93% appearing a single time and less than 2% taken by the ten largest. Sequences were obtained from naive CD8+ T cells from PBMCs. Receptors were obtained from a man in his late teens or twenties in good health. Some clones in this sample may be carry-over from other donors' samples.

This clone was detected only a few times. The chain combines TRBV4-1 with TRBJ1-1; possibly TRBD1 for D (5 bases). Trimming removed 4 bases at V and 1 base at J, with 13 bases between. This CDR3 spans 15 amino acids. Looked up from germline, CDR1 is MGHRA and CDR2 is YSYEKL. The CDR3, as DNA: TGCGCCAGCAGCCCGAGGGGACCTAAGAACACTGAAGCTTTCTTT. Residues: CASSPRGPKNTEAFF.

The V call is TRBV10-3, the J call TRBJ2-7; D unresolved. V was pared by 4 bases and J by 2 bases, with 9 bases between. Germline-derived CDR1 and CDR2 are ENHRY and SYGVKD. The CDR3 contains 13 residues. The CDR3 nucleotides read TGTGCCATCAGTGGAAGAGTGGCCTACGAGCAGTACTTC. Translated, it gives CAISGRVAYEQYF.

As regards this clone: Other nucleotide sequences from this sample produce the same CDR3. The chain recombines TRBV9 with TRBJ1-2, with 9 bases that match TRBD1. J gave up 2 bases and V 0 bases, and 2 bases lay outside the gene matches. Germline CDR1 SGDLS, CDR2 YYNGEE. The CDR3 covers 15 residues. The CDR3 region has the DNA TGTGCCAGCAGCGTAGTGGGACAGGGAAACTATGGCTACACCTTC. This encodes CASSVVGQGNYGYTF.

V and J are TRBV18 and TRBJ2-5; tentatively, D is TRBD1 (6 bases). Germline loops: CDR1 KGHSH, CDR2 LQKENI. CDR3 length: 17 amino acids. The V and J ends lost 4 bases and 5 bases respectively, with 23 bases between them. This chain's CDR3 is CASSHIRIQGLAETQYF. The CDR3, as DNA: TGTGCCAGCTCACACATTCGGATACAGGGTTTAGCGGAGACCCAGTACTTC.

This clone was counted once. This chain joins TRBV15 and TRBJ1-5, with a weak D call TRBD1 (6 bases). The CDR3 totals 15 residues. The germline V gene encodes CDR1 LNHNV and CDR2 YYDKDF (reference sequence). Trimming stripped 5 bases from V and 2 bases from J, with 13 bases between. The CDR3 nucleotides are TGTGCCACCAGCGCCCGACAGGAGGGCAATCAGCCCCAGCATTTT. The encoded protein is CATSARQEGNQPQHF. The full variable domain, with the rest looked up from reference TRBV15 and TRBJ1-5, is DAMVIQNPRYQVTQFGKPVTLSCSQTLNHNVMYWYQQKSSQAPKLLFHYYDKDFNNEADTPDNFQSRRPNTSFCFLDIRSPGLGDTAMYLCATSARQEGNQPQHFGDGTRLSIL.

The chain couples TRBV15 to TRBJ2-7; D gene unclear. V lost 4 bases and J 2 bases, leaving 12 bases between the germline ends. Germline CDR1 reads LNHNV; CDR2 reads YYDKDF (reference sequence). The CDR3 consists of 14 residues. The CDR3 nucleotides read TGTGCCACCAGCACAGGCAATCTTGCCTACGAGCAGTACTTC. Translated, it gives CATSTGNLAYEQYF. The complete variable domain, with remaining parts taken from reference TRBV15 and TRBJ2-7, reads DAMVIQNPRYQVTQFGKPVTLSCSQTLNHNVMYWYQQKSSQAPKLLFHYYDKDFNNEADTPDNFQSRRPNTSFCFLDIRSPGLGDTAMYLCATSTGNLAYEQYFGPGTRLTVT.

The V call is TRBV7-2, the J call TRBJ1-2; D call uncertain. The CDR3 is 13 residues long. Deletions cut 4 bases from V and 2 bases from J, with 8 bases between. The V gene's germline CDR1 is SGHTA and CDR2 FQGNSA. The CDR3 region has the DNA TGTGCCAGCAGCTGGAGCGGAAACTATGGCTACACCTTC. Its translation is CASSWSGNYGYTF.

The chain is built from TRBV28 and TRBJ2-2, with D unresolved. CDR1 is MDHEN and CDR2 is SYDVKM in the germline V gene. The CDR3 runs to 14 residues. Between the trimmed V and J ends, which lost 5 bases and 6 bases, there was a span of 13 bases. The CDR3 sequence: CASSQPWKAGELFF. In DNA, the CDR3 is TGTGCCAGCAGTCAACCCTGGAAGGCCGGGGAGCTGTTTTTT. The complete variable domain, with remaining parts taken from reference TRBV28 and TRBJ2-2, reads DVKVTQSSRYLVKRTGEKVFLECVQDMDHENMFWYRQDPGLGLRLIYFSYDVKMKEKGDIPEGYSVSREKKERFSLILESASTNQTSMYLCASSQPWKAGELFFGEGSRLTVL.

The genes are TRBV9 and TRBJ2-7; weak D call: TRBD1 (6 bases). The CDR3 extends over 15 amino acids. Per the germline V gene, CDR1 is SGDLS and CDR2 is YYNGEE. The V and J ends lost 0 bases and 2 bases respectively, with 12 bases between them. The CDR3, as DNA: TGTGCCAGCAGCGTAGCAACAGGGAGTACCTACGAGCAGTACTTC. It is translated as CASSVATGSTYEQYF.

The V gene is TRBV4-1, the J gene TRBJ1-1; a weak D match, TRBD1 (5 bases). Germline-derived CDR1 and CDR2 are MGHRA and YSYEKL. This CDR3 has 17 residues. V was shortened by 3 bases and J by 0 bases, with 17 bases between the two germline ends. The chain's CDR3 is CASSHSSYGRVNTEAFF. The DNA of the CDR3 is TGCGCCAGCAGCCATTCCTCTTACGGCAGGGTGAACACTGAAGCTTTCTTT.

The rearrangement links TRBV19 to TRBJ1-5; 7 nucleotides agree with TRBD1. V lost 5 bases and J lost 2; bases outside the gene matches: 9. The CDR3 length is 16 residues. Germline-derived CDR1 and CDR2 are LNHDA and SQIVND (reference sequence). Written as DNA, the CDR3 is TGTGCCAGTAGTGACAGGGCCCGAGCAGGCAATCAGCCCCAGCATTTT. This sequence encodes CASSDRARAGNQPQHF.

The chain has TRBV19 and TRBJ2-7; D is ambiguous. V was pared by 2 bases and J by 4 bases, with 12 bases between. CDR1 is LNHDA and CDR2 is SQIVND in the germline V gene (reference sequence). CDR3 length: 14 residues. Here the CDR3 DNA reads TGTGCCAGTAGTATAATCGGTGATTCATACGAGCAGTACTTC. It is translated as CASSIIGDSYEQYF.

CDR3 amino acids: CAYEGKNTGELFF. The CDR3 DNA sequence: TGTGCCTATGAAGGAAAGAACACCGGGGAGCTGTTTTTT. This chain connects TRBV30 to TRBJ2-2; no reliable D call. The germline CDR1 and CDR2 sequences are GTSNPN and SVGIG (reference sequence). Trimming took off 7 bases at V and 1 base at J, with 10 bases between the two ends. This CDR3 comprises 13 residues.

The V and J genes are TRBV25-1 and TRBJ1-4; 10 nucleotides agree with TRBD1. CDR1 and CDR2 from the germline V gene are MGHDK and SYGVNS. The CDR3 is 13 residues long. Trimming at V came to 6 bases and at J to 8 bases, leaving 3 bases not matched to a gene. CDR3 nucleotides: TGTGCCAGCAGAATGGACAGGGGGGAAAAACTGTTTTTT. This gives the protein CASRMDRGEKLFF.

The rearrangement joins TRBV9 to TRBJ2-7, with 11 positions matching TRBD2. Per the germline V gene, CDR1 is SGDLS and CDR2 is YYNGEE. The CDR3 is 17 residues long. Trimming at V came to 4 bases and at J to 0 bases, leaving 9 bases not matched to a gene. The CDR3 protein is CASSPGLADMFSYEQYF. The CDR3 DNA reads as TGTGCCAGCAGCCCGGGACTAGCGGATATGTTCTCCTACGAGCAGTACTTC.

J is TRBJ2-3 and V is TRBV19, with 8 bases matching TRBD2. The CDR3 has 15 residues. CDR1 LNHDA and CDR2 SQIVND come from the germline V gene (reference sequence). The ends lost 2 bases at V and 4 bases at J; junction bases unmatched: 5. The CDR3 sequence is CASSISGLGADTQYF. The CDR3 coding sequence is TGTGCCAGTAGTATATCGGGACTAGGGGCAGATACGCAGTATTTT.

The CDR3 protein is CASNSPRTSHTGELFF. For the CDR3, the DNA is TGTGCCAGCAACTCCCCCCGGACTAGTCACACCGGGGAGCTGTTTTTT. V usage is TRBV4-2 and J usage is TRBJ2-2, with 7 bases identical to TRBD2. Germline values: CDR1 LGHNA, CDR2 YNFKEQ. Germline trimming cut 7 bases from V and 3 bases from J; bases unmatched to any gene: 11. The CDR3 consists of 16 residues.

The chain carries TRBV27 and TRBJ2-7; TRBD2 matches at 7 bases. Germline trimming cut 4 bases from V and 3 bases from J; bases unmatched to any gene: 3. CDR1 is MNHEY, CDR2 SMNVEV, per germline (reference sequence). The CDR3 loop spans 13 amino acids. The CDR3 here is CASSYGRNYEQYF. The DNA of the CDR3 is TGTGCCAGCAGTTACGGGAGGAACTACGAGCAGTACTTC.

V is TRBV27 and J is TRBJ2-3, with D uncertain. Per germline, CDR1 MNHEY and CDR2 SMNVEV (reference sequence). Trimming pared 6 bases from V and 5 bases from J, leaving 12 bases between. This CDR3 is 13 amino acids long. Here the CDR3 DNA reads TGTGCCAGCAGCTTAATCGGTGGAGATACGCAGTATTTT. Amino acids: CASSLIGGDTQYF.

The V and J genes are TRBV19 and TRBJ2-1; D is perhaps TRBD2 (5 bases). The germline V gene has CDR1 LNHDA and CDR2 SQIVND (reference sequence). Trimming left V 3 bases short and J 4 bases short, with 16 bases between. The CDR3 has 16 amino acids. The CDR3 is CASSIRGPAEYNEQFF. DNA of the CDR3: TGTGCCAGTAGTATCCGGGGTCCGGCGGAGTACAATGAGCAGTTCTTC.

The sample holds a few counts of this clone. This chain joins TRBV30 and TRBJ1-1, with a tentative D call TRBD1 (6 bases). The germline CDR1 and CDR2 sequences are GTSNPN and SVGIG (reference sequence). V lost 4 bases and J lost 2, with 11 bases in between. CDR3 length equals 13 residues. In nucleotides, the CDR3 is TGTGCCTGGACAGGGGCGATAAACACTGAAGCTTTCTTT. It is translated as CAWTGAINTEAFF.

Comment on this clone: The junction shows a germline mismatch at one end, possibly a read error. The chain uses TRBV30 and TRBJ1-4; D ambiguous. The CDR3 totals 14 residues. Germline-derived CDR1 and CDR2 are GTSNPN and SVGIG (reference sequence). The CDR3 sequence: CAWTTRGTYEKLFF. Here the CDR3 DNA reads TGTGCCTGGACCACCCGGGGAACTTATGAAAAACTGTTTTTT.

Details on this clone: The same CDR3 is also encoded by other DNA sequences in this sample. This chain links TRBV7-2 with TRBJ2-1, with D possibly matching TRBD2 (5 bases). Looked up from germline, CDR1 is SGHTA and CDR2 is FQGNSA. Trimming stripped 5 bases from V and 0 bases from J, with 11 bases between. This CDR3 is built from 15 residues. The CDR3 region is CASSLGDSSYNEQFF. The CDR3 DNA sequence: TGTGCCAGCAGCCTCGGGGATAGCTCCTACAATGAGCAGTTCTTC.

As regards this clone: Other nucleotide sequences in the sample specify the same CDR3. The rearrangement links TRBV7-9 to TRBJ2-2; no clear D. Between the trimmed V and J ends, which lost 5 bases and 5 bases, there was a span of 6 bases. The CDR3 covers 12 residues. CDR1 is SEHNR and CDR2 is FQNEAQ in the germline V gene (reference sequence). The CDR3, as DNA: TGTGCCAGCAGCCAGCCTACCGGGGAGCTGTTTTTT. Amino acids: CASSQPTGELFF.

The chain links TRBV4-1 to TRBJ2-5; 9 bases line up with TRBD1. The J segment lost 11 bases and the V segment lost 1 base, leaving 8 bases of the junction unmatched. Germline V gene lookup returns CDR1 MGHRA and CDR2 YSYEKL. The CDR3 is 14 residues long. CDR3 nucleotides: TGCGCCAGCAGCCAAGGGACAGGGGCAGGGGAGCAGTACTTC. Its translation is CASSQGTGAGEQYF.

V is TRBV28 and J is TRBJ1-2; D gene unclear. The CDR3 has 15 residues. V dropped 2 bases and J dropped 4 bases, with 14 bases sitting between them. The V gene's germline CDR1 is MDHEN and CDR2 SYDVKM. The CDR3 reads CASSLRKAGGYGYTF. The CDR3 DNA sequence: TGTGCCAGCAGTTTACGGAAAGCAGGTGGCTATGGCTACACCTTC.

V is TRBV28 and J is TRBJ2-1; TRBD1 or TRBD2 may be the D gene (5 bases each). Germline CDR1 reads MDHEN; CDR2 reads SYDVKM. This CDR3 is built from 16 residues. V was pared by 6 bases and J by 2 bases, with 17 bases between. CDR3 residues: CASRVRQGRPYNEQFF. Here the CDR3 DNA reads TGTGCCAGCAGAGTACGCCAGGGACGGCCCTACAATGAGCAGTTCTTC. Full variable domain (missing parts from reference TRBV28 and TRBJ2-1): DVKVTQSSRYLVKRTGEKVFLECVQDMDHENMFWYRQDPGLGLRLIYFSYDVKMKEKGDIPEGYSVSREKKERFSLILESASTNQTSMYLCASRVRQGRPYNEQFFGPGTRLTVL.

There are a few counts of this clone. The rearrangement links TRBV30 to TRBJ1-1, with D possibly TRBD1 on 6 matching bases. Trimming left V 2 bases short and J 5 bases short, with 12 bases between. CDR3 size: 13 residues. Germline V gives CDR1 GTSNPN, CDR2 SVGIG (reference sequence). CDR3 DNA sequence: TGTGCCTGGAGTATATACAGGGCGACTGAAGCTTTCTTT. This codes for CAWSIYRATEAFF. Based on the CDR3 plus reference TRBV30 and TRBJ1-1, the full variable domain is SQTIHQWPATLVQPVGSPLSLECTVEGTSNPNLYWYRQAAGRGLQLLFYSVGIGQISSEVPQNLSASRPQDRQFILSSKKLLLSDSGFYLCAWSIYRATEAFFGQGTRLTVV.

The V gene is TRBV20-1, the J gene TRBJ2-5; maybe TRBD2 (5 bases). Trimming removed 7 bases at V and 7 bases at J, with 13 bases between. Germline V lookup: CDR1 DFQATT, CDR2 SNEGSKA (reference sequence). The CDR3 has 11 residues. DNA of the CDR3: TGCAGTGTTCACTGGGCGGGGACCCAGTACTTC. It translates to CSVHWAGTQYF.